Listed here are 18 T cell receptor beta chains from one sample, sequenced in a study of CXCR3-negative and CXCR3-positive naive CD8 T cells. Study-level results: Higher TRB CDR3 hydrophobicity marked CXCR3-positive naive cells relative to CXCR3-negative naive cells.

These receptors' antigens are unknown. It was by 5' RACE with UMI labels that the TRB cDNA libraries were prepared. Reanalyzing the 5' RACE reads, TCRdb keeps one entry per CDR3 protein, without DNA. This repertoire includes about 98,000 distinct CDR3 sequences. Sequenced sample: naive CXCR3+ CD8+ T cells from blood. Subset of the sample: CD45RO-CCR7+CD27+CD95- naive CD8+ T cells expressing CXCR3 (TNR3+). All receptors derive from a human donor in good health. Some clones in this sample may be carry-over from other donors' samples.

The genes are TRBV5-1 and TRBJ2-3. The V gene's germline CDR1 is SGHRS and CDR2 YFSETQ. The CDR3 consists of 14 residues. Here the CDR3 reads CASSLVGITDTQYF.

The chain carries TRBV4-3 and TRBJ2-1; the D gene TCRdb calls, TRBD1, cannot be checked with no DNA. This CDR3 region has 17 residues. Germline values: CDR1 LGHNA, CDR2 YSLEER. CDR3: CASSQDHWDRGYNEQFF.

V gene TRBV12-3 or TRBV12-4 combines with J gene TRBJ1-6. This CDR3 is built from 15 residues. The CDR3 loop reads CASSLGRRANSPLHF.

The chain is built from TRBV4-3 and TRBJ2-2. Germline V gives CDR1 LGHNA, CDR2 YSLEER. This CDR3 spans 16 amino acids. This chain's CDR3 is CASSQDGVEESGELFF.

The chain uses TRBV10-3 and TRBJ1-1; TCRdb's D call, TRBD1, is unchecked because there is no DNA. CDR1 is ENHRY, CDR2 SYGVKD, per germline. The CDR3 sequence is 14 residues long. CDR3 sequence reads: CAISEDRGNTEAFF.

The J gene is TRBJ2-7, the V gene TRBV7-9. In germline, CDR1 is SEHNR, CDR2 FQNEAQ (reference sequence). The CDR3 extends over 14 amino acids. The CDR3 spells CASSPAVGVYEQYF.

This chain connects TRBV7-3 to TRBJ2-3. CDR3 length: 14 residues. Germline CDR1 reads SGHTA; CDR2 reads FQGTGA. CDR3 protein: CASSLRHPTDTQYF.

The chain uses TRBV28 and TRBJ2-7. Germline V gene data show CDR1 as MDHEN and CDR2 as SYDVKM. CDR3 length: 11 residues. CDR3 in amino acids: CASARSYEQYF.

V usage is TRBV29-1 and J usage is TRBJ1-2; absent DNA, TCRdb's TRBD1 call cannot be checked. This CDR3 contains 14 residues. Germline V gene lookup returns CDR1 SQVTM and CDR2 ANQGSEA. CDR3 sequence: CSVDDRGPNYGYTF.

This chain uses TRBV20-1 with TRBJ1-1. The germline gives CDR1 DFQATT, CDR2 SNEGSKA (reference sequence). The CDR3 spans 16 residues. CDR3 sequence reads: CSAPANRAFRRTEAFF.

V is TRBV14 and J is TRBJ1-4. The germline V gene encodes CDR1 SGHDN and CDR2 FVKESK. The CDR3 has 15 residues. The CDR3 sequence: CASSQDMPDQEKLFF. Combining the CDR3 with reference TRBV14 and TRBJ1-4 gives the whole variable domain EAGVTQFPSHSVIEKGQTVTLRCDPISGHDNLYWYRRVMGKEIKFLLHFVKESKQDESGMPNNRFLAERTGGTYSTLKVQPAELEDSGVYFCASSQDMPDQEKLFFGSGTQLSVL.

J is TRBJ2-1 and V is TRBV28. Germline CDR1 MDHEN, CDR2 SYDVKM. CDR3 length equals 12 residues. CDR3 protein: CASVHSDNEQFF.

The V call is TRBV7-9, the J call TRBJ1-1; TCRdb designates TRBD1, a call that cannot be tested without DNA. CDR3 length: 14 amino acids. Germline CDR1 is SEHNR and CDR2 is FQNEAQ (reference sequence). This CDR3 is CASSLPQGNTEAFF.

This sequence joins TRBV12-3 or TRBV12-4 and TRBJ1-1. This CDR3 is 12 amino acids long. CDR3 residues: CASAREVPEAFF.

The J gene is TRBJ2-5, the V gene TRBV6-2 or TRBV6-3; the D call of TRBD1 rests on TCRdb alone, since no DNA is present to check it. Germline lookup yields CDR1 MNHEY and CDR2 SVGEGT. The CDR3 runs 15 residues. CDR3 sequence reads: CASSSPAGTAETQYF.

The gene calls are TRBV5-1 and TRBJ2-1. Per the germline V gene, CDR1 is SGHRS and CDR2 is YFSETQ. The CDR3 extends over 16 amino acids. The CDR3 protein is CASSLAITAGYDEQFF. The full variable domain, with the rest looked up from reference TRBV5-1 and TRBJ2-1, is KAGVTQTPRYLIKTRGQQVTLSCSPISGHRSVSWYQQTPGQGLQFLFEYFSETQRNKGNFPGRFSGRQFSNSRSEMNVSTLELGDSALYLCASSLAITAGYDEQFFGPGTRLTVL.

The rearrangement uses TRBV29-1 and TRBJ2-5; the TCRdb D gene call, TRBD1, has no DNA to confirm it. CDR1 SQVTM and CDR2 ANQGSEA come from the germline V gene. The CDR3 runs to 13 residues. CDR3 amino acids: CSVVQGARETQYF.

The CDR3 region is CSAFTSAFYGYTF. This chain connects TRBV29-1 to TRBJ1-2. The germline V gene encodes CDR1 SQVTM and CDR2 ANQGSEA. This CDR3 region has 13 residues.